This section outlines one T cell receptor (beta chain) sequence together with its context. This entry belongs to a study of blood T cell repertoires in COVID-19. This CDR3 has 17 residues. V was trimmed by 0 bases and J by 3 bases, leaving 20 bases between them. The V gene's germline CDR1 is GTSNPN and CDR2 SVGIG (reference sequence). The assay was immunoSEQ multiplex PCR, and TCRdb's table has in-frame clones only and misses some. The sample comprises some 400,000 clones, approximately 77% of which are singletons, and roughly 1.2% rests with the top ten. The sequence came from a human donor with acute or convalescent COVID-19. The donor label of this sample is uncertain. V usage is TRBV30 and J usage is TRBJ1-1; TRBD1 might be the D (6 bases). The sequencing sample was made of peripheral blood. The CDR3 DNA reads as TGTGCCTGGAGTGTAATATCCCCAGGGGCTGCAGACACTGAAGCTTTCTTT. Encoded protein: CAWSVISPGAADTEAFF.